Listed here are 24 T cell receptor beta chains from one sample, sequenced in a study of cytomegalovirus exposure and HLA in healthy donors. PCR amplification relied on 60 Vbeta primers (plus 13 Jbeta primers). The repertoire was sequenced with immunoSEQ multiplex PCR; TCRdb's copy has only in-frame clones and lacks some. The table lists some 170,000 clones, roughly three quarters of them singletons. Sequenced input: PBMCs. All receptors come from a man between 60 and 70 years old in good health and CMV-seronegative.

In nucleotides, the CDR3 is TGTGCCAGCAGACGCCACCACAGGTTAACTAATGAAAAACTGTTTTTT. It specifies CASRRHHRLTNEKLFF. The chain is built from TRBV28 and TRBJ1-4, with D possibly TRBD1 on 5 matching bases. CDR3 size: 16 residues. Looked up from germline, CDR1 is MDHEN and CDR2 is SYDVKM. V lost 6 bases and J 1 base, leaving 15 bases between the germline ends. Using reference TRBV28 and TRBJ1-4 for the parts outside the CDR3, the full variable domain is DVKVTQSSRYLVKRTGEKVFLECVQDMDHENMFWYRQDPGLGLRLIYFSYDVKMKEKGDIPEGYSVSREKKERFSLILESASTNQTSMYLCASRRHHRLTNEKLFFGSGTQLSVL.

A note on this clone: The sample carries other DNA sequences with the same CDR3. This chain joins TRBV7-3 and TRBJ2-7; 14 bases agree with TRBD2. The germline CDR1 and CDR2 sequences are SGHTA and FQGTGA. The CDR3 is 15 amino acids. The V and J ends lost 4 bases and 2 bases, in that order; junction bases with no gene match: 1. The CDR3 reads CASSWTSGGPYEQYF. In DNA, the CDR3 is TGTGCCAGCAGCTGGACTAGCGGGGGGCCCTACGAGCAGTACTTC.

The chain recombines TRBV7-9 with TRBJ1-1, with a tentative D call TRBD1 (6 bases). This CDR3 has 14 amino acids. The V gene's germline CDR1 is SEHNR and CDR2 FQNEAQ (reference sequence). The V gene lost 0 bases and the J gene lost 5 bases, with 10 bases spanning the gap. CDR3 loop: CASSLANRETEAFF. In DNA form, the CDR3 reads TGTGCCAGCAGCTTAGCCAACAGGGAGACTGAAGCTTTCTTT.

The CDR3 protein is CASSWGDSMNTEAFF. DNA for the CDR3: TGCGCCAGCAGCTGGGGGGACAGCATGAACACTGAAGCTTTCTTT. The chain employs TRBV5-1 and TRBJ1-1, with TRBD1 matching over 7 bases. Germline lookup yields CDR1 SGHRS and CDR2 YFSETQ. There are 15 residues in the CDR3. Trimming removed 3 bases from V and 0 bases from J; junction bases left unmatched: 5.

The rearrangement links TRBV28 to TRBJ2-7; D is possibly TRBD1 (8 bases). The V end was cut by 7 bases, the J end by 5 bases, with 27 bases between. Germline V gives CDR1 MDHEN, CDR2 SYDVKM. The CDR3 is 17 amino acids. CDR3: CASKGRDRTRGADEQYF. The CDR3 DNA follows: TGTGCCAGCAAGGGAAGGGACAGGACTAGAGGGGCCGACGAGCAGTACTTC.

V and J are TRBV30 and TRBJ1-6; 7 nucleotides line up with TRBD1. The V gene's germline CDR1 is GTSNPN and CDR2 SVGIG (reference sequence). The trim removed 1 base at V and 14 bases at J, leaving 11 bases unmatched. CDR3 length equals 14 residues. CDR3: CAWSAGTAADTLHF. CDR3 nucleotide sequence: TGTGCCTGGAGTGCTGGGACAGCCGCCGACACCCTCCACTTT.

The gene calls are TRBV2 and TRBJ2-1; D uncertain. This CDR3 region has 12 residues. V lost 7 bases to trimming and J lost 5 bases, with 9 bases between them. In germline, CDR1 is SNHLY, CDR2 FYNNEI. The CDR3 is CASNSFNNEQFF. The CDR3 region has the DNA TGTGCCAGCAATTCCTTTAACAATGAGCAGTTCTTC.

The chain is built from TRBV6-5 and TRBJ2-6; D may be TRBD2 (5 bases). Deletions cut 0 bases from V and 2 bases from J, with 8 bases between. Germline V gene lookup returns CDR1 MNHEY and CDR2 SVGAGI. The CDR3 loop spans 16 amino acids. The CDR3 spells CASSYSEAPGANVLTF. CDR3 nucleotides: TGTGCCAGCAGTTACTCGGAGGCACCTGGGGCCAACGTCCTGACTTTC.

V is TRBV7-3 and J is TRBJ1-1, with TRBD1 identical over 7 bases. Germline CDR1 is SGHTA and CDR2 is FQGTGA. This CDR3 is 15 amino acids long. Trimming at V came to 2 bases and at J to 1 base, leaving 4 bases not matched to a gene. CDR3 bases: TGTGCCAGCAGCTTATACGCAGGGGGGAACACTGAAGCTTTCTTT. Translating it yields CASSLYAGGNTEAFF.

The chain combines TRBV5-1 with TRBJ2-6; D possibly corresponds to TRBD1 (6 bases). The CDR3 is made up of 18 amino acids. Trimming stripped 0 bases from V and 0 bases from J, with 13 bases between. Germline lookup yields CDR1 SGHRS and CDR2 YFSETQ. CDR3 in amino acids: CASSLGSGVRSGANVLTF. The DNA of the CDR3 is TGCGCCAGCAGCTTGGGTTCAGGGGTCCGCTCTGGGGCCAACGTCCTGACTTTC.

This clone has only a few counts. V usage is TRBV19 and J usage is TRBJ2-7, with D possibly being TRBD1 (6 bases). V gave up 5 bases and J gave up 1 base, with 12 bases separating them. The CDR3 runs 14 residues. Germline V CDR1 and CDR2: LNHDA, SQIVND (reference sequence). CDR3 DNA sequence: TGTGCCAGTAGTGACAGACAGGCTTCCTACGAGCAGTACTTC. Residues: CASSDRQASYEQYF. Based on the CDR3 plus reference TRBV19 and TRBJ2-7, the full variable domain is DGGITQSPKYLFRKEGQNVTLSCEQNLNHDAMYWYRQDPGQGLRLIYYSQIVNDFQKGDIAEGYSVSREKKESFPLTVTSAQKNPTAFYLCASSDRQASYEQYFGPGTRLTVT.

The chain joins TRBV4-1 to TRBJ1-2, with D uncertain. CDR1 is MGHRA, CDR2 YSYEKL, per germline. Trimming stripped 1 base from V and 3 bases from J, with 21 bases between. The CDR3 is made up of 18 amino acids. The CDR3: CASSQGVWRRALDYGYTF. In nucleotides, the CDR3 is TGCGCCAGCAGCCAAGGGGTGTGGCGGAGGGCCCTCGACTATGGCTACACCTTC.

The chain combines TRBV21-1 with TRBJ2-3; the table gives TRBD1 as D, unverified against the DNA. TRBV21-1 is given as a pseudogene. The length of the CDR3 is 12 residues. The DNA for the CDR3 is TGTGCCAGCAACAGGGGCCGAGATACGCAGTATTTT. The encoded protein is CASNRGRDTQYF.

The chain employs TRBV13 and TRBJ2-7; 8 bases match TRBD2. With 2 bases clipped from V and 1 base from J, the junction kept 7 bases outside the gene matches. Germline V lookup: CDR1 PRHDT, CDR2 FYEKMQ (reference sequence). CDR3 size: 16 residues. The CDR3, as DNA: TGTGCCAGCAGCTTATCTTTGGGCGGGAGGTCCTACGAGCAGTACTTC. Residues: CASSLSLGGRSYEQYF.

The rearrangement links TRBV19 to TRBJ2-2; the D is unclear. V was trimmed by 4 bases and J by 0 bases, leaving 9 bases between them. This CDR3 has 15 residues. From germline, CDR1 is LNHDA and CDR2 SQIVND (reference sequence). The CDR3: CASSTVGANTGELFF. CDR3 nucleotide sequence: TGTGCCAGTAGTACCGTAGGAGCGAACACCGGGGAGCTGTTTTTT. The variable domain in full, completed from reference TRBV19 and TRBJ2-2, reads DGGITQSPKYLFRKEGQNVTLSCEQNLNHDAMYWYRQDPGQGLRLIYYSQIVNDFQKGDIAEGYSVSREKKESFPLTVTSAQKNPTAFYLCASSTVGANTGELFFGEGSRLTVL.

This clone was picked up a small number of times. The chain has TRBV6-6 and TRBJ1-4, with no clear D. Germline V gene sequence: CDR1 MNHNY, CDR2 SVGAGI (reference sequence). Between the trimmed V and J ends, which lost 6 bases and 0 bases, there was a span of 11 bases. The length of the CDR3 is 15 residues. In DNA, the CDR3 is TGTGCCAGCAGGCCTACAGTGACAACTAATGAAAAACTGTTTTTT. This encodes CASRPTVTTNEKLFF.

The chain recombines TRBV4-2 with TRBJ2-5, with unresolved D. The CDR3 extends over 16 amino acids. V was shortened by 1 base and J by 3 bases, with 15 bases between the two germline ends. CDR1 is LGHNA and CDR2 is YNFKEQ in the germline V gene. DNA for the CDR3: TGTGCCAGCAGCCAAGTCCCCTGGCGGAAGAAAGAGACCCAGTACTTC. This sequence encodes CASSQVPWRKKETQYF.

This chain links TRBV7-2 with TRBJ2-1, with D perhaps TRBD1 (5 bases). CDR1 and CDR2 (germline): SGHTA, FQGNSA. V dropped 8 bases and J dropped 7 bases, with 12 bases sitting between them. The CDR3 spans 12 residues. Here the CDR3 reads CASLRKGNEQFF. In DNA form, the CDR3 reads TGTGCCAGCCTAAGGAAGGGGAATGAGCAGTTCTTC.

V gene TRBV18 combines with J gene TRBJ2-5; a weak D match, TRBD2 (6 bases). The CDR3 spans 16 residues. V gave up 2 bases and J gave up 4 bases, with 17 bases separating them. Germline V lookup: CDR1 KGHSH, CDR2 LQKENI. The CDR3 spells CASSPSRGVGGETQYF. For the CDR3, the DNA is TGTGCCAGCTCACCATCCCGCGGGGTCGGGGGAGAGACCCAGTACTTC.

The chain recombines TRBV6-5 with TRBJ1-5, with TRBD1 identical over 7 bases. V lost 6 bases to trimming and J lost 6 bases; unmatched junction nucleotides: 5. This CDR3 contains 13 residues. Per the germline V gene, CDR1 is MNHEY and CDR2 is SVGAGI. The CDR3: CASSGTGVQPQHF. The CDR3 region has the DNA TGTGCCAGCAGCGGTACAGGGGTTCAGCCCCAGCATTTT.

The table lists this clone with a count of one. The chain has TRBV14 and TRBJ2-7; 7 bases map to TRBD2. Germline CDR1 reads SGHDN; CDR2 reads FVKESK. The trim removed 8 bases at V and 0 bases at J, leaving 13 bases unmatched. The CDR3 is 16 residues long. The DNA for the CDR3 is TGTGCCAGCGCGGAAGATAGCGGGTGGAGCTCCTACGAGCAGTACTTC. This gives the protein CASAEDSGWSSYEQYF.

V usage is TRBV6-1 and J usage is TRBJ1-6; D unclear. CDR3 length equals 15 residues. V lost 1 base, J lost 11 bases, and 15 bases lay in between. The germline V gene has CDR1 MNHNS and CDR2 SASEGT. The CDR3 DNA sequence: TGTGCCAGCAGTGAAGTGGGGAGAGGAGAAACACCCCTCCACTTT. Amino acids: CASSEVGRGETPLHF.

The chain joins TRBV5-4 to TRBJ2-3; 7 nucleotides line up with TRBD1. Unmatched junction bases numbered 5, after V lost 4 bases and J lost 0 bases. In germline, CDR1 is SGHNT, CDR2 YYREEE (reference sequence). The CDR3 totals 15 residues. The CDR3 is CASSQDRVSTDTQYF. CDR3 sequence (DNA): TGTGCCAGCAGCCAAGACAGGGTTAGCACAGATACGCAGTATTTT.

This rearrangement joins TRBV11-2 to TRBJ1-5; TRBD1 might be the D (5 bases). From germline, CDR1 is SGHAT and CDR2 FQNNGV. The CDR3 totals 14 residues. The germline V and J ends were trimmed by 5 bases and 3 bases, with 11 bases remaining between them. This CDR3 is CASSPGTINQPQHF. CDR3 bases: TGTGCCAGCAGCCCCGGGACTATCAATCAGCCCCAGCATTTT. Based on the CDR3 plus reference TRBV11-2 and TRBJ1-5, the full variable domain is EAGVAQSPRYKIIEKRQSVAFWCNPISGHATLYWYQQILGQGPKLLIQFQNNGVVDDSQLPKDRFSAERLKGVDSTLKIQPAKLEDSAVYLCASSPGTINQPQHFGDGTRLSIL.